The 18 T cell receptor beta chains below come from one sample, sequenced in a study of blood T cell repertoires in COVID-19 (dated by TCRdb to about 2020). Library preparation was by the immunoSEQ multiplex PCR assay. The table was pulled from immuneACCESS by TCRdb, which kept in-frame rearrangements only. Such tables lose some clones; where checked, under half of the loss comes from unresolved V genes, and the rest has no known cause. The sample includes roughly 120,000 clones, with nearly 90% observed a single time. 8% to 9% of the sample goes to the ten largest clones. Sequenced sample: peripheral blood. The receptors were gathered from a woman in her sixties or seventies who had recovered from COVID-19.

This chain connects TRBV6-5 to TRBJ2-7; 7 bases match TRBD2. J lost 7 bases, V lost 1 base, and 4 bases had no gene match. Germline-derived CDR1 and CDR2 are MNHEY and SVGAGI. The CDR3 covers 13 residues. CDR3 loop: CASSYFGGGEQYF. CDR3 DNA sequence: TGTGCCAGCAGTTACTTTGGGGGAGGGGAGCAGTACTTC.

This chain uses TRBV14 with TRBJ1-1; D may be TRBD1 (5 bases). The germline V gene has CDR1 SGHDN and CDR2 FVKESK. Trimming took 1 base from V and 5 from J, leaving 11 bases between them. This CDR3 is 14 amino acids long. CDR3: CASSQGQGITEAFF. CDR3 DNA sequence: TGTGCCAGCAGCCAAGGGCAGGGTATAACTGAAGCTTTCTTT.

This chain joins TRBV3-1 (or the pseudogene TRBV3-2) and TRBJ1-2, with 8 bases identical to TRBD1. Germline trimming cut 6 bases from V and 2 bases from J; bases unmatched to any gene: 8. This CDR3 has 15 amino acids. Germline V gene lookup returns CDR1 LGHDT and CDR2 YNNKEL (reference sequence). CDR3 in amino acids: CASRPRTGPNYGYTF. CDR3 nucleotides: TGTGCCAGCAGGCCCCGGACAGGGCCCAACTATGGCTACACCTTC.

The V and J genes are TRBV18 and TRBJ2-3, with D perhaps TRBD2 (6 bases). This CDR3 spans 13 amino acids. Between the trimmed V and J ends, which lost 1 base and 14 bases, there was a span of 16 bases. Per germline, CDR1 KGHSH and CDR2 LQKENI. The CDR3 is CASSPLADWLLYF. As DNA, the CDR3 is TGTGCCAGCTCACCACTAGCGGATTGGCTCCTGTATTTT.

The chain recombines TRBV2 with TRBJ1-2; 8 positions match TRBD1. CDR1 is SNHLY and CDR2 is FYNNEI in the germline V gene. The trim removed 11 bases at V and 7 bases at J, leaving 9 bases unmatched. The CDR3 runs 12 residues. The CDR3 DNA reads as TGTGCCTCAGGCAGGGGGCCTCCTGGCTACACCTTC. The encoded protein is CASGRGPPGYTF.

The CDR3, as DNA: TGTGCCAGCAGCCGATCAGGGTCGGGTGGCACTGAAGCTTTCTTT. It yields the protein CASSRSGSGGTEAFF. The rearrangement uses TRBV11-1 and TRBJ1-1; TRBD1 might be the D (5 bases). The CDR3 totals 15 residues. The V end lost 5 bases, the J end lost 4 bases, and 17 bases lay between the germline ends. Per germline, CDR1 SGHAT and CDR2 FQDESV (reference sequence).

This chain links TRBV19 with TRBJ2-7; 12 bases agree with TRBD2. V was clipped by 8 bases and J by 7 bases; unmatched bases: 3. CDR3 length equals 12 residues. The germline CDR1 and CDR2 sequences are LNHDA and SQIVND (reference sequence). The CDR3 DNA sequence: TGTGCCAGTTTACTAGCGGGAGGTGAGCAGTACTTC. Encoded protein: CASLLAGGEQYF.

This clone was found once. In DNA, the CDR3 is TGCAGCGTTGGTCTCCTAGTTAGTGGGACCCAGTACTTC. It codes for CSVGLLVSGTQYF. V gene TRBV29-1 combines with J gene TRBJ2-5; D gene unclear. Germline lookup yields CDR1 SQVTM and CDR2 ANQGSEA. The CDR3 loop spans 13 amino acids. V shed 4 bases and J shed 7 bases, with 16 bases lying between them.

Only one count was recorded for this clone. The J gene is TRBJ2-5, the V gene TRBV4-2; 7 nucleotides agree with TRBD2. Germline loops: CDR1 LGHNA, CDR2 YNFKEQ. This CDR3 comprises 15 residues. The V segment lost 6 bases and the J segment 5 bases; nucleotides outside the gene matches: 12. The CDR3 DNA is TGTGCCAGCAGTCTAGGGAGGGGATCGGAGGAGACCCAGTACTTC. It translates to CASSLGRGSEETQYF.

The rearrangement links TRBV6-5 to TRBJ1-1; D gene unclear. CDR1 is MNHEY and CDR2 is SVGAGI in the germline V gene. This CDR3 has 14 amino acids. V was clipped by 2 bases and J by 5 bases, with 12 bases between them. Written as DNA, the CDR3 is TGTGCCAGCAGTTACGATTCGGGGAATACTGAAGCTTTCTTT. This codes for CASSYDSGNTEAFF.

The chain has TRBV3-1 (or the pseudogene TRBV3-2) and TRBJ1-2; the D gene is possibly TRBD1 (5 bases). There are 14 residues in the CDR3. Germline V CDR1 and CDR2: LGHDT, YNNKEL (reference sequence). V was clipped by 1 base and J by 5 bases, with 11 bases between them. In DNA, the CDR3 is TGTGCCAGCAGCCAAGGCGGGGGGTGGTATGGCTACACCTTC. It is translated as CASSQGGGWYGYTF.

The genes are TRBV24-1 and TRBJ1-2; D remains ambiguous. Per germline, CDR1 KGHDR and CDR2 SFDVKD. The V and J ends lost 0 bases and 2 bases respectively, with 6 bases between them. CDR3 length: 14 residues. The DNA for the CDR3 is TGTGCCACCAGTGATTTGACGGGGAACTATGGCTACACCTTC. Translated: CATSDLTGNYGYTF.

This sequence joins TRBV5-8 and TRBJ2-5; 11 bases align to TRBD2. This CDR3 is built from 16 residues. After removal of 4 bases from V and 2 bases from J, the junction contained 7 bases not matched to a gene. CDR1 is SGHTS, CDR2 YDEGEE, per germline. Here the CDR3 DNA reads TGTGCCAGCAGCCCAGGGACTAGCGGCACTCAAGAGACCCAGTACTTC. Translation: CASSPGTSGTQETQYF.

The gene calls are TRBV28 and TRBJ1-4; D is undetermined. The CDR3 is made up of 14 amino acids. Germline values: CDR1 MDHEN, CDR2 SYDVKM. Trimming removed 5 bases from V and 8 bases from J, with 15 bases in between. The CDR3 sequence is CASSPRAGGEKLFF. Here the CDR3 DNA reads TGTGCCAGCAGTCCCCGGGCGGGTGGCGAAAAACTGTTTTTT.

The J gene is TRBJ2-7, the V gene TRBV12-3 or TRBV12-4; no clear D gene. There are 13 residues in the CDR3. The V and J ends lost 3 bases and 2 bases respectively, with 8 bases between them. This CDR3 is CASSFGQTYEQYF. Here the CDR3 DNA reads TGTGCCAGCAGTTTTGGGCAGACCTACGAGCAGTACTTC.

The gene calls are TRBV4-3 and TRBJ1-1; perhaps TRBD1 as D (5 bases). This CDR3 is built from 12 residues. Germline lookup yields CDR1 LGHNA and CDR2 YSLEER. V was trimmed by 4 bases and J by 5 bases, leaving 8 bases between them. As DNA, the CDR3 is TGCGCCAGCAGCCCCGGGGGGACTGAAGCTTTCTTT. It yields the protein CASSPGGTEAFF.

The rearrangement uses TRBV6-6 and TRBJ1-2; the match to TRBD1 covers 9 bases. Per germline, CDR1 MNHNY and CDR2 SVGAGI (reference sequence). This CDR3 contains 15 residues. V trimming: 6 bases; J trimming: 8 bases; junction bases outside the gene matches: 13. The CDR3 protein is CASSQHPGTGWGYTF. DNA of the CDR3: TGTGCCAGCAGCCAACACCCAGGGACAGGGTGGGGCTACACCTTC.

The V call is TRBV9, the J call TRBJ2-7; possibly TRBD2 for D (7 bases). The germline V gene encodes CDR1 SGDLS and CDR2 YYNGEE. CDR3 size: 15 residues. V dropped 4 bases and J dropped 2 bases, with 16 bases sitting between them. Written as DNA, the CDR3 is TGTGCCAGCAGCACCCACGGGGGGCTAACCTACGAGCAGTACTTC. The encoded protein is CASSTHGGLTYEQYF. The complete variable domain, with remaining parts taken from reference TRBV9 and TRBJ2-7, reads DSGVTQTPKHLITATGQRVTLRCSPRSGDLSVYWYQQSLDQGLQFLIQYYNGEERAKGNILERFSAQQFPDLHSELNLSSLELGDSALYFCASSTHGGLTYEQYFGPGTRLTVT.